The entry that follows covers one TCR beta chain sequence. Under the authors' procedure: Amplification of reference gene primers provided the estimated nucleated cell counts. The repertoire was sequenced with immunoSEQ multiplex PCR; TCRdb's copy has only in-frame clones and lacks some. V, J and clone size derive from that table, while D and trimming were established from the DNA sequence. Of around 400,000 clones listed, around 87% are singletons. This sample is drawn from a study of blood T cell repertoires in COVID-19. Across the whole study: The origin of the acute and convalescent COVID-19 samples was the United States, Italy and Spain. In each case, the material was cDNA or gDNA derived from T cells, B-cell-depleted T cells, or PBMCs.

Seattle patients were enrolled during active infection and followed longitudinally. V shed 8 bases, J shed 8 bases, and the junction held 7 bases outside the gene matches. The CDR3 spans 11 residues. The germline V gene has CDR1 GTSNPN and CDR2 SVGIG (reference sequence). This TCR came from a woman in her sixties or seventies with COVID-19, enrolled during active disease. Sequencing was performed on peripheral blood. V gene TRBV30 combines with J gene TRBJ1-2; 8 positions agree with TRBD1. This chain's CDR3 is CAGNRGGGYTF. The CDR3 DNA is TGTGCCGGTAACAGGGGGGGAGGCTACACCTTC.